Listed below are T cell receptor beta chains from one sample, sequenced in a study of T-cell memory formation after mild COVID-19. TCRdb itself ran the 5' RACE reads through MiXCR, one entry per CDR3 protein. The table shows about 270,000 distinct CDR3 sequences, with 18% occurring only once. Sequencing was carried out using PBMCs or a T cell subset sorted from them (not recorded which). These receptors all come from a young man who had mild COVID-19 (a few samples of this study predate the infection). Cell type and time point are not known. The CDR3 runs from the conserved cysteine through the conserved F or W. D genes are given only for firm matches. Size tells how often a clone was seen (once, few, many) or the class of an expanded clone, and some rows leave it out.

j_call	d_call	v_call	clone_size	cdr3_nt	cdr3_aa
TRBJ1-1	-	TRBV18	few	TGTGCCAGCTCACCGCACCCACGAGTCCCAGCTGAAGCTTTCTTT	CASSPHPRVPAEAFF
TRBJ1-5	-	TRBV28	-	TGTGCCAGCAGTAAGGCGGCGCGAGGGGAATTT	CASSKAARGEF
TRBJ2-5	-	TRBV11-2	few	TGTGCCAGCAGCTTAGGCCCTTATCAAGAGACCCAGTACTTC	CASSLGPYQETQYF
TRBJ1-1	-	TRBV7-6	few	TGTGCCAGCAGCAATATCGGGAACACTGAAGCTTTCTTT	CASSNIGNTEAFF
TRBJ2-3	TRBD2	TRBV6-5	-	TGTGCCAGCAGTGTGGTAGCGGGGGAGGGAGATACGCAGTATTTT	CASSVVAGEGDTQYF
TRBJ1-2	-	TRBV4-3	-	TGCGCCAGCAGCCAAGAAGGGGGGGAAAGGAACTATGGCTACACCTTC	CASSQEGGERNYGYTF
TRBJ1-3	-	TRBV28	-	TGTGCCAGCATTTTTCGAAACACCATATATTTT	CASIFRNTIYF
TRBJ2-5	TRBD1	TRBV5-1	once	TGCGCCAGCAGCCCCTTTGACAGGGGCCAAGAGACCCAGTACTTC	CASSPFDRGQETQYF
TRBJ2-7	-	TRBV28	-	TGTGCCAGCAGTCTCCGGACGGGAATCTACGAGCAGTACTTC	CASSLRTGIYEQYF
TRBJ2-1	TRBD1	TRBV12-3/TRBV12-4	-	TGTGCCAGCAGGCGACAGGGTTCCGATGAGCAGTTCTTC	CASRRQGSDEQFF
TRBJ1-4	-	TRBV7-2	-	TGTGCCAGCGGCGTGGATATAACTAATGAAAAACTGTTTTTT	CASGVDITNEKLFF
TRBJ1-1	TRBD1	TRBV7-9	-	TGTGCCAGCAGCAGGGGGCCCACTGAAGCTTTCTTT	CASSRGPTEAFF
TRBJ2-1	-	TRBV6-4	-	TGTGCAAGATCCCGGGGTATCAATGAGCAGTTCTTC	CARSRGINEQFF
TRBJ2-3	-	TRBV28	-	TGTGCCAGCAGCCAAGGCCAGGACGCAGATACGCAGTATTTT	CASSQGQDADTQYF
TRBJ2-1	TRBD2	TRBV7-3	many	TGTGCCAGCAGCTTAACTAGCGGGGGATACAATGAGCAGTTCTTC	CASSLTSGGYNEQFF
TRBJ1-3	-	TRBV9	few	TGTGCCAGCAGCAAAGCACCGGGAAACACCATATATTTT	CASSKAPGNTIYF
TRBJ1-1	TRBD1	TRBV6-2/TRBV6-3	-	TGTGCCAGCAGTTACTCCGGGACAGGGTCCACTGAAGCTTTCTTT	CASSYSGTGSTEAFF
TRBJ1-3	-	TRBV12-3/TRBV12-4	-	TGTGCCAGCAGTTTACCAGGGGCGGACACCATATATTTT	CASSLPGADTIYF
TRBJ2-1	TRBD1	TRBV10-3	-	TGTGCCGTAAGGACAGGGGGGAATGAGCAGTTCTTC	CAVRTGGNEQFF
TRBJ2-3	-	TRBV9	-	TGTGCCAGCAGCGCGGGTGACGCAGATACGCAGTATTTT	CASSAGDADTQYF
TRBJ2-1	-	TRBV2	few	TGTGCCAGCAGCCCCGCAGGGGCTCCCTACAATGAGCAGTTCTTC	CASSPAGAPYNEQFF
TRBJ2-1	TRBD1	TRBV7-9	few	TGTGCCAGCAGCTCGAGACAGGGGGCGAACAATGAGCAGTTCTTC	CASSSRQGANNEQFF
TRBJ2-5	TRBD2	TRBV20-1	few	TGCAGTGCTAGAGTTGCTAGCGGGGGGCCCGGAACCCAGACCCAGTACTTC	CSARVASGGPGTQTQYF
TRBJ2-3	-	TRBV11-2	few	TGTGCCAGCAGTTGGGGAGTGCTCACAGATACGCAGTATTTT	CASSWGVLTDTQYF
TRBJ1-4	-	TRBV9	many	TGTGCCAGCAGCTTTGGACGGGGTGGAGAAAAACTGTTTTTT	CASSFGRGGEKLFF
TRBJ2-4	-	TRBV11-2	many	TGTGCCAGCAGCTTAGGAGGATCCAAAAACATTCAGTACTTC	CASSLGGSKNIQYF
TRBJ1-1	TRBD1	TRBV10-1	-	TGCGCCACCGGACAGGGTGGCACTGAAGCTTTCTTT	CATGQGGTEAFF
TRBJ2-5	TRBD1	TRBV12-5	-	TGTGCTAGTGGTTGGGGACAGCTGGGGGAGACCCAGTACTTC	CASGWGQLGETQYF
TRBJ2-1	-	TRBV10-2	few	TGCGCCAGCAGTGAGTCGAGGAGTGACAATGAGCAGTTCTTC	CASSESRSDNEQFF
TRBJ1-1	-	TRBV2	-	TGTGCCTGCTACAGGACAGCCACTGAAGCTTTCTTT	CACYRTATEAFF
TRBJ2-7	-	TRBV6-5	few	TGTGCCAGCAGTTACTCGTGGCAGGGCCAATACGAGCAGTACTTC	CASSYSWQGQYEQYF
TRBJ1-6	TRBD1	TRBV4-1	few	TGCGCCAGCAGCCCGGGACAGGTCGGTTCACCCCTCCACTTT	CASSPGQVGSPLHF
TRBJ1-6	-	TRBV4-2	-	TGTGCCAGCAGCCAAGATCCGCAGGCCCAGGGGCCCCTCCACTTT	CASSQDPQAQGPLHF
TRBJ2-3	-	TRBV6-6	-	TGTGCCAGCAGCAACCGGGTCGCTAGCACAGATACGCAGTATTTT	CASSNRVASTDTQYF
TRBJ1-5	-	TRBV9	few	TGTGCCAGCAGCGTGGAGGGGTATTCGGGACAGCCCCAGCATTTT	CASSVEGYSGQPQHF
TRBJ1-1	-	TRBV20-1	few	TGCAGTGCAAGATCAGGACAGTCCACTGAAGCTTTCTTT	CSARSGQSTEAFF
TRBJ2-7	-	TRBV6-2/TRBV6-3	few	TGTGCCAGCAGTTGGGGGACCCCCGGCCCCTACGAGCAGTACTTC	CASSWGTPGPYEQYF
TRBJ2-5	TRBD2	TRBV6-6	-	TGTGCCAGCAGTCCCAGGCTAGCGGGGGGAGAGACCCAGTACTTC	CASSPRLAGGETQYF
TRBJ1-2	-	TRBV20-1	-	TGCAGTGCCACCGGGCCCTACGGCTACACCTTC	CSATGPYGYTF
TRBJ1-5	-	TRBV28	few	TGTGCCAGCAGATTGCATCTGGAAGGAATGCCCCAGCATTTT	CASRLHLEGMPQHF
TRBJ2-5	-	TRBV6-1	-	TGTGCCAGCAGTGAGTCTGGACAGACGACCCAGTACTTC	CASSESGQTTQYF
TRBJ2-2	TRBD1	TRBV9	few	TGTGCCAGCAGCGTAGGGACAGGGGTGAGCGGGGAGCTGTTTTTT	CASSVGTGVSGELFF
TRBJ1-5	-	TRBV20-1	many	TGCAGTGCTAGCCCCACGTTCCAGCCCCAGCATTTT	CSASPTFQPQHF
TRBJ2-7	-	TRBV18	-	TGTGCCAGCTCATCGCCAGGGTCCCCCATAGACTTC	CASSSPGSPIDF
TRBJ2-2	TRBD2	TRBV7-6	many	TGTGCCAGCAGCTCCAATCCCGGGACTAGCGCCCCCGGGGAGCTGTTTTTT	CASSSNPGTSAPGELFF
TRBJ2-5	-	TRBV7-9	-	TGTGCCAGCAGCTTAGAGCCGGGCTCGGGAGAGACCCAGTACTTC	CASSLEPGSGETQYF
TRBJ2-3	TRBD2	TRBV7-2	-	TGTGCCAGCAGCCGACCCCTCCGGGGGGACACAGATACGCAGTATTTT	CASSRPLRGDTDTQYF
TRBJ2-5	-	TRBV12-3/TRBV12-4	-	TGTGCCAGCAGACCCCGGGGGATCCAAGAGACCCAGTACTTC	CASRPRGIQETQYF